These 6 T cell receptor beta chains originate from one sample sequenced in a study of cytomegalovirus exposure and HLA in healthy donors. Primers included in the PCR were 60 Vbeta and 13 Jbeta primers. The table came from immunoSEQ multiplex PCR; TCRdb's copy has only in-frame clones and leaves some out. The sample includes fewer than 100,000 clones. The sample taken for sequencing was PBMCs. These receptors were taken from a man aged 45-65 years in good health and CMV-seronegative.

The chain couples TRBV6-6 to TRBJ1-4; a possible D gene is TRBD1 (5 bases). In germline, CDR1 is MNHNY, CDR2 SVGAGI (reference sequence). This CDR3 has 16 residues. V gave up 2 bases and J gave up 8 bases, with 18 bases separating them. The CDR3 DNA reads TGTGCCAGCAGTTACCCCACGGGGGGGACCCAGGAAAAACTGTTTTTT. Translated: CASSYPTGGTQEKLFF.

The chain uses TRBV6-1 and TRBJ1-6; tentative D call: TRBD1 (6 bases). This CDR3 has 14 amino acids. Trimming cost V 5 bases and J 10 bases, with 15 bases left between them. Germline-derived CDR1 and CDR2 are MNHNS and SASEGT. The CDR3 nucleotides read TGTGCCAGCAGTCTCCAGGGGAGCGGATCACCCCTCCACTTT. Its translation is CASSLQGSGSPLHF.

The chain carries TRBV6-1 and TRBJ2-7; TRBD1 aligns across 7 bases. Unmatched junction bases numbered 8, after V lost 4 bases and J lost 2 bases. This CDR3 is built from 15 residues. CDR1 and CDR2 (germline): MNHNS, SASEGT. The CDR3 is CASSVGTALTYEQYF. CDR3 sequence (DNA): TGTGCCAGCAGTGTGGGGACAGCCCTAACCTACGAGCAGTACTTC.

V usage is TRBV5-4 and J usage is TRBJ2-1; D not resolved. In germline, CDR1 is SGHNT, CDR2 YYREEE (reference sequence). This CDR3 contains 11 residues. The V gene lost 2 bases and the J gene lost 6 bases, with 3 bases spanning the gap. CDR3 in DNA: TGTGCCAGCAGCTTCATCAATGAGCAGTTCTTC. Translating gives CASSFINEQFF. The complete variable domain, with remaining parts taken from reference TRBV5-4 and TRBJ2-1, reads ETGVTQSPTHLIKTRGQQVTLRCSSQSGHNTVSWYQQALGQGPQFIFQYYREEENGRGNFPPRFSGLQFPNYSSELNVNALELDDSALYLCASSFINEQFFGPGTRLTVL.

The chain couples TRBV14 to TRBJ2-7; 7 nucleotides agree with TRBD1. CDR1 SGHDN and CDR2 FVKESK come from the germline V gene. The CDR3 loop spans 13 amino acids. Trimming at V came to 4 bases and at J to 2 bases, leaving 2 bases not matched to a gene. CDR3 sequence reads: CASSRGTAYEQYF. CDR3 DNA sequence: TGTGCCAGCAGCCGGGGGACAGCCTACGAGCAGTACTTC. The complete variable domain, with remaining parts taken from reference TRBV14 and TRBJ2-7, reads EAGVTQFPSHSVIEKGQTVTLRCDPISGHDNLYWYRRVMGKEIKFLLHFVKESKQDESGMPNNRFLAERTGGTYSTLKVQPAELEDSGVYFCASSRGTAYEQYFGPGTRLTVT.

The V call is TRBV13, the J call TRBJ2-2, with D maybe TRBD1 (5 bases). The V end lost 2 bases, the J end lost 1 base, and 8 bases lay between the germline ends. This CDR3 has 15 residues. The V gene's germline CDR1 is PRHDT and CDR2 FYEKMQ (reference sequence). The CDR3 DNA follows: TGTGCCAGCAGCTTAAGCAGGGAGAACACCGGGGAGCTGTTTTTT. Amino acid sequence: CASSLSRENTGELFF.